The rows below give T cell receptor beta chains drawn from one sample of a study of CD8 T cells in ankylosing spondylitis. MiXCR, run by TCRdb on the 5' RACE reads, gives a single entry per CDR3 protein. The sample includes under 300,000 distinct CDR3 sequences, over 8.5% of them seen just once. The source material was blood, either unsorted or a sorted T cell fraction (not recorded which). Receptors were obtained from a male donor with ankylosing spondylitis or in good health (not recorded which). CDR3s leave out the opening cysteine and the closing phenylalanine or tryptophan. A D gene is named only where the DNA matches it firmly.

j_call | d_call | v_call | cdr3_aa
TRBJ1-2 | . | TRBV7-2 | ASSVYRARSGYT
TRBJ2-3 | TRBD1 | TRBV20-1 | SARGQGMADTQY
TRBJ2-7 | . | TRBV7-2 | ASSPSRATGYEQY
TRBJ2-5 | . | TRBV20-1 | SARDPQGRETQY
TRBJ2-1 | TRBD2 | TRBV20-1 | SASGRSYNEQF
TRBJ2-5 | . | TRBV27 | ASSLTSGPANQETQY
TRBJ2-1 | . | TRBV20-1 | SAEGASSWSYNEQF
TRBJ1-1 | . | TRBV4-3 | ASSQIRDTEAF
TRBJ1-1 | . | TRBV2 | ASSPSRRSEAF
TRBJ2-1 | . | TRBV18 | ASSPTGTYNEQF
TRBJ1-1 | . | TRBV12-3/TRBV12-4 | ASSFGGGDTEAF
TRBJ2-7 | . | TRBV20-1 | SARSPGGVTEQY
TRBJ2-1 | . | TRBV7-3 | ASSLRGQASSYNEQF
TRBJ2-7 | TRBD1 | TRBV20-1 | SAEGTGRNYEQY
TRBJ2-5 | TRBD2 | TRBV7-6 | ASSPPSGYQETQY
TRBJ1-1 | . | TRBV29-1 | SVYSNTEAF
TRBJ2-3 | TRBD1 | TRBV20-1 | SASPSGTGGRGTDTQY
TRBJ1-1 | . | TRBV11-3 | ASSLGWERNTEAF
TRBJ2-5 | . | TRBV5-1 | ASSLAGETQY
TRBJ1-1 | . | TRBV20-1 | SARDRGGGGDTEAF
TRBJ1-6 | . | TRBV7-9 | ASSLEAGRRSPLH
TRBJ2-7 | TRBD1 | TRBV20-1 | SASGPGQGRQEQY
TRBJ1-1 | . | TRBV7-2 | ASSLAWGNTEAF
TRBJ2-1 | . | TRBV20-1 | SARGTEFYNEQF
TRBJ1-5 | . | TRBV7-8 | ASSRVGRTEGVNSNQPQH
TRBJ1-2 | . | TRBV7-2 | ASSLGWTEYGYT
TRBJ2-1 | TRBD1 | TRBV7-9 | ASSFERQGNEQF
TRBJ2-3 | . | TRBV6-2/TRBV6-3 | ASSLTVTDTQY
TRBJ2-3 | TRBD2 | TRBV7-8 | ASSLARLASTDTQY
TRBJ2-3 | TRBD2 | TRBV5-1 | ASTTISGGSTDTQY
TRBJ1-1 | . | TRBV20-1 | SASWGHTEAF
TRBJ1-5 | . | TRBV12-3/TRBV12-4 | ASREQGGVNQPQH
TRBJ2-5 | . | TRBV5-1 | ASSFEARPETQY
TRBJ2-2 | . | TRBV5-5 | ASSFLTDTGELF
TRBJ1-4 | TRBD1 | TRBV5-1 | ASSSGTAEKLF
TRBJ2-5 | . | TRBV7-3 | ASSSGVRALQETQY
TRBJ2-5 | . | TRBV5-1 | ASSLNPGLQETQY
TRBJ1-1 | . | TRBV2 | ATSLEGRTTEAF
TRBJ2-3 | TRBD2 | TRBV5-1 | ASSPGAGGPADTQY
TRBJ2-7 | . | TRBV6-2/TRBV6-3 | ASSYRRGLSYEQY
TRBJ2-3 | . | TRBV2 | ASRESSVTQY